This T cell receptor (beta chain) was sequenced for a study of metastatic and nonmetastatic thyroid tumors. Across the study: Comparison of repertoires was carried out across blood and tumor or nodule tissue from malignant and benign thyroid patients.

Germline V CDR1 and CDR2: SGDLS, YYNGEE. Deletions cut 0 bases from V and 5 bases from J, with 21 bases between. The CDR3 totals 17 residues. This clone has ten or more counts. Antigen: not known. TCRdb reprocessed the PCR reads using MiXCR. Of 60,000 to 85,000 clones listed, roughly a sixth are singletons. All patients were treatment-naive before thyroid surgery. Study-wide results and caveats: The study reportedly found significantly higher TCR beta diversity in malignant thyroid tumors than benign nodules, in blood and tumor.

Material for sequencing was blood. The chain employs TRBV9 and TRBJ2-7, with a weak D call TRBD1 (6 bases). This receptor was obtained from a female donor with papillary thyroid cancer or a benign thyroid nodule (not recorded which). Some clones in this sample may be carry-over from other donors' samples. CDR3 residues: CASSVATDSLSNHEQYF. The CDR3 region has the DNA TGTGCCAGCAGCGTAGCTACGGACAGCCTCTCGAACCACGAGCAGTACTTC.